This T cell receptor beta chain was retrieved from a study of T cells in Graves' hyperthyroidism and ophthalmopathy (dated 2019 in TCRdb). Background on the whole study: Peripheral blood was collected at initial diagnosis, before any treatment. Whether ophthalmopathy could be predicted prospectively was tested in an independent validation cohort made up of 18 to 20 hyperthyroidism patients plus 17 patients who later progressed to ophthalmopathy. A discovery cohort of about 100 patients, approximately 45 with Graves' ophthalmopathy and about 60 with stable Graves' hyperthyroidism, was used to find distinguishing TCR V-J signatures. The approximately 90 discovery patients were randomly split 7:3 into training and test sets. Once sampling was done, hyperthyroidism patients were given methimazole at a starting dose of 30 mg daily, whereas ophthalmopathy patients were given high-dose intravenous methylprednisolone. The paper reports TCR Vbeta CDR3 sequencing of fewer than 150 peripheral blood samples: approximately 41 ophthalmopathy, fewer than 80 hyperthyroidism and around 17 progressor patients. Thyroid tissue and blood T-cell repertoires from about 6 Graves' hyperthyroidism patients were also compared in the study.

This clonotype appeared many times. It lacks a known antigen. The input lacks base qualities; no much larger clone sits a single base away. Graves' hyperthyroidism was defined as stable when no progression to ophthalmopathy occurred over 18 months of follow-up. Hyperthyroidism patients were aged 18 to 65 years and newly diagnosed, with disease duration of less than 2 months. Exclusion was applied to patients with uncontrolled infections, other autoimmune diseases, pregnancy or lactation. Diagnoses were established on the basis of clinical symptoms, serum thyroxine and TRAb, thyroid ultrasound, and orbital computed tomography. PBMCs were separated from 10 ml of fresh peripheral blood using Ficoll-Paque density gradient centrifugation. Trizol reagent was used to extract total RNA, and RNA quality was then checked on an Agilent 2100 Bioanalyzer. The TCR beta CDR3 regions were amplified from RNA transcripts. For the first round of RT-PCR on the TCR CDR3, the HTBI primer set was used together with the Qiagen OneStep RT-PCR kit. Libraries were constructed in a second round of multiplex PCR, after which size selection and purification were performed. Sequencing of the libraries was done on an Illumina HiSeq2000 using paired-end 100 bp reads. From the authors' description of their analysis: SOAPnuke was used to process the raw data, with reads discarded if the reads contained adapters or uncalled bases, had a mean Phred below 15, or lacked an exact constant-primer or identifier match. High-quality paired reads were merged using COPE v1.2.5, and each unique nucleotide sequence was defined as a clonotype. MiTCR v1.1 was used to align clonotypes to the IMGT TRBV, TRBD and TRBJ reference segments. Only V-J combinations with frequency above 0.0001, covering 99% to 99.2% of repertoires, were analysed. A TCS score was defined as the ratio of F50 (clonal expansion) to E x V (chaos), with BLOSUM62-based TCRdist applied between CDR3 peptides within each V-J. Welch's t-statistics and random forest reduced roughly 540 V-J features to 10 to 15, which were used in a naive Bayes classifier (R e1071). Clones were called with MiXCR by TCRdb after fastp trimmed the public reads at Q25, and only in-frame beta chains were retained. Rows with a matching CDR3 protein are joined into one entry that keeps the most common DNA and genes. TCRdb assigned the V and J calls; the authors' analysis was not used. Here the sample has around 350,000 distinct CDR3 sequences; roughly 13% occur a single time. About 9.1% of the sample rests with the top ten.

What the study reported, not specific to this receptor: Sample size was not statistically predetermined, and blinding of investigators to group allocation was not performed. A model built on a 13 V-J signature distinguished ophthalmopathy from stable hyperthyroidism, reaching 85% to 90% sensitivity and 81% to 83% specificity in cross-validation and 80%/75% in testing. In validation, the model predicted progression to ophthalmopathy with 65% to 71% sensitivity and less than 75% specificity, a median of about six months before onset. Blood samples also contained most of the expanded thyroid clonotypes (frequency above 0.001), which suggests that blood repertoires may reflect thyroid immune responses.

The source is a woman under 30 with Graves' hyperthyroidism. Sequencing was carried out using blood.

The sequenced DNA is TGTGCCAGCATTCGTCTAGCGGGACAAGAGACCCAGTACTTC. This yields the protein CASIRLAGQETQYF. The receptor chain draws on TRBV2 and TRBJ2-5, and 9 bases in between align with TRBD2. At the junction V is shortened by 7 bases and J by 2 bases; bases outside the gene matches: 5. Sequences SNHLY (CDR1) and FYNNEI (CDR2) are obtained from the germline V gene. Including cysteine and phenylalanine, the CDR3 has 14 amino acids. Only the CDR3 part of the read is kept: 42 bases, read in frame from the first base.